The 5 T cell receptor beta chains in this list originate from one sample, sequenced in a study of T cell repertoires in cytomegalovirus infection. Each CDR3 protein is one row after TCRdb ran MiXCR on the reads. Seen here are over 200,000 distinct CDR3 sequences, around 13% observed once, and the top ten hold around 8.8%. The sequenced sample consisted of PBMCs. The receptors were sampled from a human donor in good health (CMV status not recorded). Some clones in this sample may be carry-over from other donors' samples.

This clonotype was observed a handful of times. The chain combines TRBV12-3 or TRBV12-4 with TRBJ2-7, with D perhaps TRBD2 (6 bases). The CDR3 length is 14 residues. Trimming removed 5 bases from V and 5 bases from J, with 16 bases in between. The CDR3 bases are TGTGCCAGCAGTGCCCCGGTAGGGGAGGACGAGCAGTACTTC. It is translated as CASSAPVGEDEQYF.

This clonotype showed up many times. The gene calls are TRBV29-1 and TRBJ2-5; the D gene is possibly TRBD2 (5 bases). The ends were cut back, 5 bases at V and 7 bases at J, with 11 bases in the middle. The CDR3 covers 11 residues. CDR1 is SQVTM and CDR2 is ANQGSEA in the germline V gene. The chain's CDR3 is CSVSPGGTQYF. CDR3 DNA: TGCAGCGTTTCTCCAGGAGGGACCCAGTACTTC.

This clonotype was found a few times. The rearrangement links TRBV7-8 to TRBJ2-2, with D perhaps TRBD1 (6 bases). In germline, CDR1 is SGHVS, CDR2 FQNEAQ. The V end was cut by 3 bases, the J end by 1 base, with 12 bases between. The length of the CDR3 is 16 residues. CDR3 region: CASSFWGRLNTGELFF. The CDR3 DNA follows: TGTGCCAGCAGCTTTTGGGGGCGGCTGAACACCGGGGAGCTGTTTTTT.

This clonotype was observed at least ten times. V usage is TRBV5-1 and J usage is TRBJ1-1, with D perhaps TRBD1 (6 bases). Trimming pared 3 bases from V and 3 bases from J, leaving 12 bases between. Germline CDR1 and CDR2: SGHRS and YFSETQ. CDR3 length: 14 amino acids. Here the CDR3 reads CASSSNKGDTEAFF. CDR3 DNA sequence: TGCGCCAGCAGCTCAAATAAGGGGGACACTGAAGCTTTCTTT.

The chain recombines TRBV29-1 with TRBJ1-4, with 9 bases aligning to TRBD1. V lost 2 bases to trimming and J lost 8 bases; unmatched junction nucleotides: 3. The CDR3 runs 13 residues. Germline V gene data show CDR1 as SQVTM and CDR2 as ANQGSEA. CDR3 loop: CSVETGGVEKLFF. Here the CDR3 DNA reads TGCAGCGTTGAAACAGGGGGCGTAGAAAAACTGTTTTTT.